This entry lists 14 T cell receptor beta chains sequenced from one sample in a study of cytomegalovirus exposure and HLA in healthy donors. Repertoires were generated with immunoSEQ multiplex PCR, while TCRdb's copy carries only in-frame clones and drops some. The profile shows tens of thousands of clones, approximately 89% of them singletons. The sequenced sample consisted of PBMCs. These receptor sequences come from a young woman in good health and CMV-seropositive.

The J gene is TRBJ2-7, the V gene TRBV27; D call uncertain. The CDR3 contains 15 residues. Germline CDR1 MNHEY, CDR2 SMNVEV (reference sequence). V was pared by 2 bases and J by 2 bases, with 13 bases between. DNA for the CDR3: TGTGCCAGCAGTTTAATTCGGGTGTTTCCCTACGAGCAGTACTTC. Translating gives CASSLIRVFPYEQYF.

The genes are TRBV5-1 and TRBJ2-2; no definite D call. CDR1 is SGHRS, CDR2 YFSETQ, per germline. The ends were cut back, 4 bases at V and 3 bases at J, with 4 bases in the middle. The CDR3 spans 12 residues. CDR3 residues: CASSLDTGELFF. The CDR3 DNA is TGCGCCAGCAGCCTAGACACCGGGGAGCTGTTTTTT.

V gene TRBV11-3 combines with J gene TRBJ2-1; 9 bases line up with TRBD2. Germline assignment: CDR1 SGHNT and CDR2 YENEEA. This CDR3 is built from 13 residues. V shed 5 bases and J 9 bases; nucleotides not matched to a gene: 5. In nucleotides, the CDR3 is TGTGCCAGCAGCCCACTGCGGGGGGGTGAGCAGTTCTTC. Amino acid sequence: CASSPLRGGEQFF.

The CDR3 loop is CASSRQGARKQYF. In DNA form, the CDR3 reads TGTGCCAGCAGCCGACAGGGGGCGCGGAAGCAGTACTTC. V and J are TRBV7-9 and TRBJ2-7, with 10 nucleotides matching TRBD1. The germline V gene encodes CDR1 SEHNR and CDR2 FQNEAQ (reference sequence). The CDR3 spans 13 residues. With 5 bases clipped from V and 8 bases from J, the junction kept 6 bases outside the gene matches.

This clone was seen only once. The rearrangement joins TRBV7-2 to TRBJ2-1; 12 positions agree with TRBD2. J lost 5 bases, V lost 4 bases, and 3 bases had no gene match. From germline, CDR1 is SGHTA and CDR2 FQGNSA. The CDR3 sequence is 15 residues long. CDR3: CASSSLAGGHNEQFF. In DNA form, the CDR3 reads TGTGCCAGCAGCTCGCTAGCGGGGGGGCACAATGAGCAGTTCTTC. Complete variable domain (other parts from reference TRBV7-2 and TRBJ2-1): GAGVSQSPSNKVTEKGKDVELRCDPISGHTALYWYRQSLGQGLEFLIYFQGNSAPDKSGLPSDRFSAERTGGSVSTLTIQRTQQEDSAVYLCASSSLAGGHNEQFFGPGTRLTVL.

The chain uses TRBV5-1 and TRBJ2-7; TRBD1 aligns across 7 bases. Per germline, CDR1 SGHRS and CDR2 YFSETQ. V trimming: 4 bases; J trimming: 1 base; junction bases outside the gene matches: 5. This CDR3 region has 14 residues. This CDR3 reads CASSLRDSSYEQYF. CDR3 in DNA: TGCGCCAGCAGCCTACGGGACAGTTCCTACGAGCAGTACTTC.

The chain recombines TRBV18 with TRBJ1-3, with 7 bases matching TRBD1. Looked up from germline, CDR1 is KGHSH and CDR2 is LQKENI. This CDR3 comprises 14 residues. The trim removed 2 bases at V and 3 bases at J, leaving 1 base unmatched. In DNA form, the CDR3 reads TGTGCCAGCTCACCAACAGGGGTTGGAAACACCATATATTTT. Translated, it gives CASSPTGVGNTIYF.

This clone appeared a few times. The chain links TRBV4-2 to TRBJ2-5, with TRBD2 matching over 7 bases. CDR1 is LGHNA, CDR2 YNFKEQ, per germline. The CDR3 is made up of 14 amino acids. V shed 3 bases, J shed 1 base, and the junction held 2 bases outside the gene matches. CDR3 residues: CASSQGGGQETQYF. The CDR3 nucleotides are TGTGCCAGCAGCCAGGGGGGGGGCCAAGAGACCCAGTACTTC.

This sequence joins TRBV30 and TRBJ1-1; tentative D call: TRBD1 (5 bases). The CDR3 has 11 amino acids. Trimming left V 0 bases short and J 10 bases short, with 9 bases between. CDR1 and CDR2 (germline): GTSNPN, SVGIG (reference sequence). The CDR3 loop reads CAWSVLDRAFF. The DNA for the CDR3 is TGTGCCTGGAGTGTACTTGACAGAGCTTTCTTT.

This clone was seen a single time. CDR3 in amino acids: CASSLTDSTISYSNQPQHF. In DNA form, the CDR3 reads TGTGCCAGCAGCTTAACGGACAGTACCATTTCCTATAGCAATCAGCCCCAGCATTTT. The genes are TRBV7-8 and TRBJ1-5, with TRBD1 as a possible D gene (6 bases). The ends were cut back, 2 bases at V and 0 bases at J, with 20 bases in the middle. This CDR3 comprises 19 residues. Germline CDR1 SGHVS, CDR2 FQNEAQ.

The chain has TRBV6-4 and TRBJ1-1; TRBD1 matches 9 bases. J was trimmed by 7 bases and V by 7 bases; bases with no gene match: 16. Per germline, CDR1 MRHNA and CDR2 SNTAGT. There are 16 residues in the CDR3. CDR3 sequence reads: CASIPSGTGNWGEAFF. CDR3 in DNA: TGTGCCAGCATTCCCTCCGGGACAGGGAATTGGGGTGAAGCTTTCTTT.

The chain links TRBV9 to TRBJ1-6; TRBD1 matches at 9 bases. V lost 3 bases and J lost 10; bases outside the gene matches: 11. CDR1 and CDR2 from the germline V gene are SGDLS and YYNGEE. This CDR3 is built from 16 residues. The CDR3, as DNA: TGTGCCAGCAGCGCGCTGGCGGGACAGGGAAACTCACCCCTCCACTTT. Encoded protein: CASSALAGQGNSPLHF.

This chain uses TRBV2 with TRBJ2-2; D is undetermined. The V end lost 4 bases, the J end lost 3 bases, and 9 bases lay between the germline ends. This CDR3 spans 14 amino acids. CDR1 SNHLY and CDR2 FYNNEI come from the germline V gene. The CDR3 loop is CASSVRSYTGELFF. The CDR3 DNA reads as TGTGCCAGCAGTGTCAGGTCCTACACCGGGGAGCTGTTTTTT.

The V call is TRBV6-5, the J call TRBJ1-2; 8 bases align to TRBD1. The CDR3 is 15 residues long. Germline V gives CDR1 MNHEY, CDR2 SVGAGI. After removal of 5 bases from V and 0 bases from J, the junction contained 5 bases not matched to a gene. This CDR3 reads CASSRDRGANYGYTF. The CDR3 DNA is TGTGCCAGCAGTAGAGACAGGGGAGCTAACTATGGCTACACCTTC.